A selection of T cell receptor beta chains follows, all from one sample in a study of STAT3 mutations in large granular lymphocyte leukemia. Sequencing was performed with immunoSEQ multiplex PCR; in TCRdb, only in-frame clones are kept and a portion is missing. The sample records 4,500 to 5,500 clones, roughly 94% being singletons. Sequenced material: peripheral blood mononuclear cells. These receptors all come from a man in his sixties with T-cell large granular lymphocyte leukemia. Some clones in this sample may be carry-over from other donors' samples. CDR3s leave out the opening cysteine and the closing phenylalanine or tryptophan.

V	J	CDR3
TRBV30	TRBJ2-6	AWKRGRRTGANVLT
TRBV18	TRBJ2-7	ASSPQGQGYEQY
TRBV28	TRBJ1-5	ASSSPGQGIMGQPQH
TRBV4-1	TRBJ1-5	ASSQERGASNQPQH
TRBV5-1	TRBJ2-6	ASSFEKAGANVLT
TRBV5-4	TRBJ2-1	ASSLGWTSGRNEQF
TRBV19	TRBJ1-2	ASSTGRAYGYT
TRBV10-2	TRBJ2-1	ASSESRGLAPNEQF
TRBV19	TRBJ1-1	ASSPRQTNTEAF
TRBV18	TRBJ2-3	ASSPGLTDTQY
TRBV20-1	TRBJ2-7	SGLAGVEQY
TRBV7-9	TRBJ1-3	ATGFSGNTIY
TRBV7-9	TRBJ1-2	ASSPGLYGGYT
TRBV29-1	TRBJ2-4	SVESQEKNIQY
TRBV15	TRBJ2-2	ATSREGGLRGTGELF
TRBV5-1	TRBJ1-2	ASSPADPDYGYT
TRBV27	TRBJ2-7	ASSLSLQCYEQY